This T cell receptor beta chain originates from a study of blood T cells in healthy people across ages. The study, taken as a whole, reports: The recorded TCR beta diversity per million T cells decreased in a roughly linear manner with age. Naive and antigen-experienced cells were not separated, limiting conclusive comparison.

The CDR3 spans 14 residues. The germline V and J ends were trimmed by 6 bases and 2 bases, with 14 bases remaining between them. This clonotype was detected many times. Its antigen is undetermined. Next came a second PCR, run for roughly 7 to 12 cycles, which used a sample-barcoded 5' primer along with a J-beta primer mix. Every sample gave at least 2.5 million paired-end reads containing CDR3. One entry per CDR3 protein results from TCRdb running MiXCR on the 5' RACE reads. The sample carries roughly 2 million distinct CDR3 sequences, around 50% recorded once. Material: blood. The genes are TRBV12-3 or TRBV12-4 and TRBJ2-7, with D tentatively TRBD2 (7 bases). The source of this sequence is a woman aged 40 to 50 in good health. For the CDR3, the DNA is TGTGCCAGCAGCCGCCGAGGGGGGGCCTACGAGCAGTACTTC. As protein: CASSRRGGAYEQYF.